This T cell receptor (beta chain) was recovered during a study of cytomegalovirus exposure and HLA in healthy donors. General observations from the study: A later analysis revealed that TCR association rates differed between HLA loci, peaking at DRB1 and bottoming out at HLA-C.

The CDR3 runs to 17 residues. V shed 3 bases and J 6 bases; nucleotides not matched to a gene: 13. The V gene's germline CDR1 is SGDLS and CDR2 YYNGEE. The PCR contained 60 Vbeta and 13 Jbeta primers. Produced via immunoSEQ multiplex PCR; TCRdb's table is partial and in-frame only. The listing contains about 48,000 clones. A note on this clone: Its specificity is not known.

The V gene is TRBV9, the J gene TRBJ1-4; the match to TRBD1 covers 8 bases. The sample taken for sequencing was PBMCs. This receptor was taken from a male donor in good health and CMV-seropositive. For the CDR3, the DNA is TGTGCCAGCAGCGCGAGGGGACAGGATTACGGAGATGAAAAACTGTTTTTT. It translates to CASSARGQDYGDEKLFF.